This T cell receptor (beta chain) was profiled in a study of blood T cell repertoires in COVID-19. Study information: The United States, Italy and Spain supplied acute and convalescent COVID-19 samples. Sources were T cells, B-cell-depleted T cells, or PBMCs; the material itself was cDNA or gDNA.

Germline V gene lookup returns CDR1 GTSNPN and CDR2 SVGIG (reference sequence). There are 13 residues in the CDR3. The trim removed 0 bases at V and 3 bases at J, leaving 1 base unmatched. In the original analysis: Estimation of nucleated cell counts relied on the amplification of reference gene primers. TCRdb's copy holds only in-frame clones and misses some; the assay was immunoSEQ multiplex PCR. The V and J calls and the clone size are those of that table, but D and trimming were determined from the DNA. The table lists about 240,000 clones, roughly 87% of them singletons. The sequencing sample was made of peripheral blood. This chain links TRBV30 with TRBJ1-1, with 7 bases fitting TRBD1. The TCR comes from a man between 60 and 75 years old who had recovered from COVID-19. Here the CDR3 DNA reads TGTGCCTGGAGTGTACAGGGGTACACTGAAGCTTTCTTT. Its translation: CAWSVQGYTEAFF.